These T cell receptor beta chains were read from a single sample in a study of T cell responses to AZD1222 COVID-19 vaccine. This table comes from immunoSEQ multiplex PCR, and its TCRdb copy is limited to in-frame clones, with some not included. Of 95,000 to 150,000 clones listed, approximately 89% are singletons. The specimen was peripheral blood, collected on day 0 of AZD1222 vaccination. These receptors were obtained from an adult in good health. Both conserved end residues are part of each CDR3. Fields, in order: J gene, D gene, V gene, clone size, CDR3 protein, CDR3 DNA. D genes are given only for firm matches. A row's size may be missing; if present it is once, few, many or a size class.

>TRBJ1-3|TRBD1|TRBV5-1|few
CASSLATGVAGNTIYF
TGCGCCAGCAGCTTGGCCACAGGGGTAGCTGGAAACACCATATATTTT
>TRBJ2-7|TRBD1|TRBV6-5|few
CASKTGGSYEQYF
TGTGCCAGCAAGACAGGGGGCTCCTACGAGCAGTACTTC
>TRBJ2-3|TRBD1|TRBV19|NA
CASKTGTGGKRYTDTQYF
TGTGCCAGTAAAACCGGGACAGGGGGAAAACGTTACACAGATACGCAGTATTTT
>TRBJ2-7|TRBD2|TRBV7-9|NA
CASSGLLAGALYEQYF
TGTGCCAGCAGCGGACTGCTAGCGGGGGCCCTCTACGAGCAGTACTTC
>TRBJ2-1|NA|TRBV6-2/TRBV6-3|NA
CASSPGPLGGNEQFF
TGTGCCAGCAGCCCAGGCCCCCTCGGGGGCAATGAGCAGTTCTTC
>TRBJ2-1|NA|TRBV6-1|few
CASSGQGEGLNWEYNEQFF
TGTGCCAGCAGTGGGCAAGGTGAGGGCCTAAATTGGGAATACAATGAGCAGTTCTTC
>TRBJ2-2|NA|TRBV5-1|NA
CASSPGGTNTGELFF
TGCGCCAGCAGCCCGGGGGGCACGAACACCGGGGAGCTGTTTTTT
>TRBJ1-4|NA|TRBV11-2|NA
CASSITGRSNEKLFF
TGTGCCAGCAGCATAACAGGGCGTTCTAATGAAAAACTGTTTTTT
>TRBJ1-1|NA|TRBV15|NA
CATSRPGLHTEAFF
TGTGCCACCAGCAGACCGGGTCTGCACACTGAAGCTTTCTTT
>TRBJ2-7|TRBD2|TRBV27|NA
CASSLTGTSIYEQYF
TGTGCCAGCAGTTTGACCGGGACTAGCATCTACGAGCAGTACTTC
>TRBJ2-1|NA|TRBV29-1|NA
CSVEGSYNEQFF
TGCAGCGTTGAGGGCTCATACAATGAGCAGTTCTTC
>TRBJ1-2|NA|TRBV4-3|NA
CASSRSSGFGYTF
TGCGCCAGCAGCCGGTCCAGTGGGTTCGGCTACACCTTC
>TRBJ1-4|NA|TRBV19|NA
CASSHGQFNEKLFF
TGTGCCAGTAGTCACGGACAGTTTAATGAAAAACTGTTTTTT
>TRBJ1-6|TRBD1|TRBV5-1|NA
CASSWERTGYSPLHF
TGCGCCAGCAGCTGGGAGAGGACAGGGTATTCACCCCTCCACTTT
>TRBJ2-1|NA|TRBV7-2|once
CASSLGVSEYNEQFF
TGTGCCAGCAGCTTAGGGGTTAGCGAATACAATGAGCAGTTCTTC
>TRBJ2-6|NA|TRBV5-4|NA
CASSRGGAGANVLTF
TGTGCCAGCAGCCGGGGTGGGGCTGGGGCCAACGTCCTGACTTTC
>TRBJ1-6|NA|TRBV4-3|NA
CASSQSTEGNSPLHF
TGCGCCAGCAGCCAAAGCACGGAAGGAAATTCACCCCTCCACTTT
>TRBJ2-2|TRBD1|TRBV10-2|NA
CASSEFGQGSYGELFF
TGCGCCAGCAGTGAGTTCGGACAGGGCTCTTACGGGGAGCTGTTTTTT
>TRBJ1-1|NA|TRBV2|once
CASSGSGQENTEAFF
TGTGCCAGCAGTGGGTCCGGGCAGGAGAACACTGAAGCTTTCTTT
>TRBJ2-5|NA|TRBV6-2/TRBV6-3|once
CASSYLFESSQTKETQYF
TGTGCCAGCAGTTACCTATTCGAATCGTCACAGACAAAAGAGACCCAGTACTTC
>TRBJ1-6|TRBD1|TRBV9|NA
CASSARGDRGGSPLHF
TGTGCCAGCAGCGCTAGGGGGGACAGGGGCGGTTCACCCCTCCACTTT
>TRBJ2-3|TRBD2|TRBV15|NA
CATSQGLAGGPSTDTQYF
TGTGCCACCAGCCAGGGACTAGCGGGGGGCCCTAGCACAGATACGCAGTATTTT
>TRBJ2-1|TRBD2|TRBV7-2|NA
CASSLAGGLYNEQFF
TGTGCCAGCAGCTTGGCGGGGGGCCTTTATAATGAGCAGTTCTTC
>TRBJ1-1|NA|TRBV3-1/TRBV3-2|NA
CASSQGALTEAFF
TGTGCCAGCAGCCAGGGGGCGCTAACTGAAGCTTTCTTT
>TRBJ2-3|TRBD1|TRBV6-2/TRBV6-3|NA
CASSRARPRGQTDTQYF
TGTGCCAGCAGTCGCGCCAGACCCAGGGGGCAAACAGATACGCAGTATTTT
>TRBJ1-5|TRBD1|TRBV6-5|few
CASRRTGRNQPQHF
TGTGCCAGCAGACGGACAGGGCGCAATCAGCCCCAGCATTTT
>TRBJ2-1|TRBD1|TRBV11-3|NA
CASSTTGGDEQFF
TGTGCCAGCAGCACAACAGGGGGCGATGAGCAGTTCTTC
>TRBJ2-1|TRBD2|TRBV7-9|NA
CASSLSGGAFIPEQFF
TGTGCCAGCAGCCTTAGCGGGGGGGCCTTTATTCCTGAGCAGTTCTTC
>TRBJ2-2|NA|TRBV19|NA
CASSLDRNTGELFF
TGTGCCAGCAGTCTGGATAGGAACACCGGGGAGCTGTTTTTT
>TRBJ1-2|TRBD1|TRBV12-3/TRBV12-4|NA
CASRQGAYYGYTF
TGTGCCAGCAGACAGGGGGCTTACTATGGCTACACCTTC
>TRBJ1-2|TRBD1|TRBV19|few
CASSIPGTGASTF
TGTGCCAGTAGCATTCCCGGGACAGGGGCGAGCACCTTC
>TRBJ2-1|NA|TRBV5-1|NA
CASSLVSSYNEQFF
TGCGCCAGCAGCTTGGTGAGCTCCTACAATGAGCAGTTCTTC
>TRBJ1-1|NA|TRBV7-8|NA
CASSSDDRSTEAFF
TGTGCCAGCAGCTCCGACGACCGGAGCACTGAAGCTTTCTTT
>TRBJ1-1|NA|TRBV2|once
CASSEAPGSEAFF
TGTGCCAGCAGTGAAGCTCCGGGGTCTGAAGCTTTCTTT
>TRBJ1-2|NA|TRBV6-2/TRBV6-3|NA
CASSPSPGSGYTF
TGTGCCAGCAGCCCCTCTCCCGGCTCTGGCTACACCTTC
>TRBJ2-5|NA|TRBV7-8|NA
CASSLVGAATVGTQYF
TGTGCCAGCAGCTTAGTGGGAGCCGCGACCGTGGGGACCCAGTACTTC